A single sample gave rise to the 26 T cell receptor beta chains below, sequenced in a study of identical twins. Using its own MiXCR run on the 5' RACE reads, TCRdb lists one record per CDR3 protein. This sample has around 250,000 distinct CDR3 sequences, with roughly 7% found just once. This same sample was also part of a study on yellow fever vaccine responses in identical twins.

The specimen was memory (CD45RO+) T cells sorted from blood. All receptors come from a woman aged 18-30 years in good health.

At least ten counts were recorded for this clonotype. The chain combines TRBV27 with TRBJ2-1, with a possible D match to TRBD2 (5 bases). The ends were cut back, 3 bases at V and 6 bases at J, with 12 bases in the middle. The CDR3 is 14 residues long. The germline CDR1 and CDR2 sequences are MNHEY and SMNVEV (reference sequence). The CDR3 spells CASSLGSSSNEQFF. The DNA for the CDR3 is TGTGCCAGCAGTTTGGGATCTAGCAGCAATGAGCAGTTCTTC.

The V call is TRBV4-1, the J call TRBJ2-5, with TRBD2 as a possible D gene (6 bases). The CDR3 extends over 14 amino acids. Per germline, CDR1 MGHRA and CDR2 YSYEKL. V lost 0 bases, J lost 5 bases, and 10 bases lay in between. CDR3 sequence (DNA): TGCGCCAGCAGCCAAGAGGAGGGGAGGGAGACCCAGTACTTC. Translating gives CASSQEEGRETQYF.

The J gene is TRBJ1-2, the V gene TRBV5-1; D gene uncertain. CDR1 is SGHRS, CDR2 YFSETQ, per germline. There are 14 residues in the CDR3. V shed 0 bases and J shed 1 base, with 7 bases lying between them. The CDR3 bases are TGCGCCAGCAGCTTGGGTCAGGTTAACTATGGCTACACCTTC. Residues: CASSLGQVNYGYTF.

The sample holds many counts of this clonotype. The chain carries TRBV6-1 and TRBJ1-2; 12 nucleotides agree with TRBD1. V was clipped by 6 bases and J by 8 bases; unmatched bases: 4. The CDR3 is 13 amino acids. Germline V lookup: CDR1 MNHNS, CDR2 SASEGT. The CDR3 loop is CASSPGTGGGYTF. The DNA for the CDR3 is TGTGCCAGCAGCCCGGGGACAGGGGGCGGCTACACCTTC.

The chain couples TRBV12-3 or TRBV12-4 to TRBJ1-6, with D possibly TRBD1 on 5 matching bases. With 5 bases removed from V and 8 bases from J, the gap between germline ends came to 7 bases. This CDR3 is built from 12 residues. CDR3 amino acids: CASSPGYSPLHF. CDR3 nucleotides: TGTGCCAGCAGTCCAGGGTATTCACCCCTCCACTTT.

The chain uses TRBV7-9 and TRBJ2-2; 13 positions match TRBD2. The germline V gene encodes CDR1 SEHNR and CDR2 FQNEAQ (reference sequence). V shed 5 bases and J 3 bases; nucleotides not matched to a gene: 6. The CDR3 spans 17 residues. The CDR3 DNA reads as TGTGCCAGCAGCCGGACTAGCGGGAGTCAGGACACCGGGGAGCTGTTTTTT. Protein: CASSRTSGSQDTGELFF.

The chain carries TRBV5-1 and TRBJ2-2, with D possibly TRBD1 on 5 matching bases. The CDR3 is made up of 15 amino acids. V dropped 5 bases and J dropped 0 bases, with 11 bases sitting between them. Germline loops: CDR1 SGHRS, CDR2 YFSETQ. The CDR3 DNA follows: TGCGCCAGCAGTCAAGGGGATTCGAACACCGGGGAGCTGTTTTTT. Translation: CASSQGDSNTGELFF.

This chain joins TRBV7-6 and TRBJ1-2; perhaps TRBD1 as D (6 bases). Trimming took off 1 base at V and 1 base at J, with 10 bases between the two ends. Germline values: CDR1 SGHVS, CDR2 FNYEAQ. The CDR3 loop spans 15 amino acids. CDR3 sequence reads: CASSLDGDINYGYTF. The CDR3 DNA sequence: TGTGCCAGCAGCTTAGATGGGGACATTAACTATGGCTACACCTTC.

The chain employs TRBV9 and TRBJ2-3; 7 bases align to TRBD2. Germline V gene lookup returns CDR1 SGDLS and CDR2 YYNGEE. With 0 bases clipped from V and 1 base from J, the junction kept 5 bases outside the gene matches. This CDR3 is built from 16 residues. The CDR3, as DNA: TGTGCCAGCAGCGTAGTGGCGGGGGACCGCACAGATACGCAGTATTTT. It specifies CASSVVAGDRTDTQYF.

The chain carries TRBV27 and TRBJ1-3; 7 bases align to TRBD1. The CDR3 is 15 amino acids. V lost 6 bases and J lost 3; bases outside the gene matches: 8. Germline CDR1 is MNHEY and CDR2 is SMNVEV (reference sequence). CDR3 region: CASRMTGMNGNTIYF. In DNA form, the CDR3 reads TGTGCCAGCAGAATGACAGGGATGAATGGAAACACCATATATTTT.

This clonotype came up a few times. The chain is built from TRBV6-1 and TRBJ1-1, with a weak D call TRBD1 (5 bases). This CDR3 comprises 14 residues. V was pared by 7 bases and J by 7 bases, with 19 bases between. Germline loops: CDR1 MNHNS, CDR2 SASEGT. The CDR3 coding sequence is TGTGCCAGCACCACGACAGTTGGGATCGATGAAGCTTTCTTT. Residues: CASTTTVGIDEAFF.

This clonotype came up a few times. The V gene is TRBV12-3 or TRBV12-4, the J gene TRBJ1-5; D gene unclear. V lost 9 bases, J lost 6 bases, and 12 bases lay in between. The CDR3 consists of 12 residues. This CDR3 reads CASSGRVQPQHF. The CDR3 nucleotides are TGTGCCAGTTCCGGGAGGGTTCAGCCCCAGCATTTT.

This clonotype was seen at least ten times. This rearrangement joins TRBV5-1 to TRBJ2-2; D is unclear. Germline V lookup: CDR1 SGHRS, CDR2 YFSETQ. The CDR3 spans 15 residues. Trimming removed 4 bases at V and 4 bases at J, with 14 bases between. CDR3 protein: CASSNPRRPTGELFF. Written as DNA, the CDR3 is TGCGCCAGCAGCAATCCCCGTCGCCCCACCGGGGAGCTGTTTTTT.

There are many counts of this clonotype. V gene TRBV24-1 combines with J gene TRBJ2-3, with 8 bases aligning to TRBD1. Looked up from germline, CDR1 is KGHDR and CDR2 is SFDVKD. With V trimmed by 1 base and J by 2 bases, 7 bases remained unmatched. This CDR3 comprises 17 residues. CDR3 region: CATSDFRSGGTTDTQYF. CDR3 nucleotide sequence: TGTGCCACCAGTGATTTTCGGTCAGGGGGCACCACAGATACGCAGTATTTT.

This clonotype was seen more than once but under ten times. The chain joins TRBV5-1 to TRBJ2-3; D possibly corresponds to TRBD2 (7 bases). CDR1 SGHRS and CDR2 YFSETQ come from the germline V gene. There are 16 residues in the CDR3. Trimming pared 1 base from V and 4 bases from J, leaving 16 bases between. The CDR3 region is CASSLSPGGGADTQYF. DNA for the CDR3: TGCGCCAGCAGCTTGTCACCGGGGGGCGGTGCAGATACGCAGTATTTT. Looking up the rest from reference TRBV5-1 and TRBJ2-3 gives the full variable domain: KAGVTQTPRYLIKTRGQQVTLSCSPISGHRSVSWYQQTPGQGLQFLFEYFSETQRNKGNFPGRFSGRQFSNSRSEMNVSTLELGDSALYLCASSLSPGGGADTQYFGPGTRLTVL.

This clonotype came up many times. The V gene is TRBV4-1, the J gene TRBJ1-3; no clear D. The CDR3 spans 13 residues. CDR1 is MGHRA, CDR2 YSYEKL, per germline. The V and J ends lost 4 bases and 3 bases respectively, with 7 bases between them. This CDR3 is CASSLNSGNTIYF. The CDR3 DNA reads as TGCGCCAGCAGCCTGAACAGTGGAAACACCATATATTTT.

This clonotype showed up many times. CDR3 residues: CASSFPSGEQKDTQYF. The CDR3 DNA reads as TGTGCCAGCAGCTTCCCTAGCGGAGAACAAAAAGATACGCAGTATTTT. The J gene is TRBJ2-3, the V gene TRBV13; 7 nucleotides match TRBD2. The CDR3 has 16 amino acids. Germline CDR1 and CDR2: PRHDT and FYEKMQ (reference sequence). V lost 3 bases to trimming and J lost 5 bases; unmatched junction nucleotides: 11.

The rearrangement links TRBV2 to TRBJ1-6, with D uncertain. Trimming took off 6 bases at V and 7 bases at J, with 19 bases between the two ends. This CDR3 region has 16 residues. The germline V gene encodes CDR1 SNHLY and CDR2 FYNNEI. CDR3: CASSYNVEQFNSPLHF. In nucleotides, the CDR3 is TGTGCCAGCAGCTACAATGTTGAACAGTTCAATTCACCCCTCCACTTT. Looking up the rest from reference TRBV2 and TRBJ1-6 gives the full variable domain: EPEVTQTPSHQVTQMGQEVILRCVPISNHLYFYWYRQILGQKVEFLVSFYNNEISEKSEIFDDQFSVERPDGSNFTLKIRSTKLEDSAMYFCASSYNVEQFNSPLHFGNGTRLTVT.

This clonotype was recorded many times. The gene calls are TRBV5-1 and TRBJ2-7; TRBD2 agrees at 8 bases. With V trimmed by 5 bases and J by 0 bases, 4 bases remained unmatched. This CDR3 is built from 14 residues. Germline V gene sequence: CDR1 SGHRS, CDR2 YFSETQ. DNA for the CDR3: TGCGCCAGCAGATCCAGCGGGAGCTCCTACGAGCAGTACTTC. Protein: CASRSSGSSYEQYF. The complete variable domain, with remaining parts taken from reference TRBV5-1 and TRBJ2-7, reads KAGVTQTPRYLIKTRGQQVTLSCSPISGHRSVSWYQQTPGQGLQFLFEYFSETQRNKGNFPGRFSGRQFSNSRSEMNVSTLELGDSALYLCASRSSGSSYEQYFGPGTRLTVT.

The chain recombines TRBV5-1 with TRBJ2-5, with no clear D. From germline, CDR1 is SGHRS and CDR2 YFSETQ. The CDR3 spans 14 residues. Trimming took 4 bases from V and 4 from J, leaving 14 bases between them. CDR3 sequence: CASSPFGLRETQYF. The CDR3 DNA reads as TGCGCCAGCAGCCCCTTCGGCCTCCGAGAGACCCAGTACTTC. The full variable domain, rest sourced from reference TRBV5-1 and TRBJ2-5, is KAGVTQTPRYLIKTRGQQVTLSCSPISGHRSVSWYQQTPGQGLQFLFEYFSETQRNKGNFPGRFSGRQFSNSRSEMNVSTLELGDSALYLCASSPFGLRETQYFGPGTRLLVL.

This clonotype has a handful of counts. The V and J genes are TRBV2 and TRBJ2-3, with D uncertain. The V end lost 10 bases, the J end lost 4 bases, and 21 bases lay between the germline ends. This CDR3 has 15 residues. Per the germline V gene, CDR1 is SNHLY and CDR2 is FYNNEI. CDR3 DNA: TGTGCCACACAGAGACTGTCCTCAGGCGCAGATACGCAGTATTTT. This sequence encodes CATQRLSSGADTQYF.

This clonotype was recorded at least ten times. The V call is TRBV20-1, the J call TRBJ2-1, with D perhaps TRBD1 (7 bases). V gave up 0 bases and J gave up 0 bases, with 21 bases separating them. Germline values: CDR1 DFQATT, CDR2 SNEGSKA (reference sequence). CDR3 length equals 19 residues. This chain's CDR3 is CSARDQGGQFSSSYNEQFF. The CDR3 DNA reads TGCAGTGCTAGAGATCAGGGGGGACAGTTTTCTAGCTCCTACAATGAGCAGTTCTTC.

The genes are TRBV28 and TRBJ2-3; 8 bases match TRBD2. This CDR3 region has 16 residues. Per the germline V gene, CDR1 is MDHEN and CDR2 is SYDVKM. V shed 3 bases and J 2 bases; nucleotides not matched to a gene: 7. The CDR3 DNA is TGTGCCAGCAGTTTTGGGGCACTAGCGGCCACAGATACGCAGTATTTT. Its protein product is CASSFGALAATDTQYF.

The CDR3 here is CSAGRLKSSYEQYF. In DNA form, the CDR3 reads TGCAGTGCTGGAAGACTGAAGAGCTCCTACGAGCAGTACTTC. The chain uses TRBV20-1 and TRBJ2-7; D is unclear. The ends were cut back, 5 bases at V and 0 bases at J, with 14 bases in the middle. Looked up from germline, CDR1 is DFQATT and CDR2 is SNEGSKA (reference sequence). This CDR3 spans 14 amino acids.

This clonotype was picked up a small number of times. The chain couples TRBV29-1 to TRBJ1-1, with D possibly TRBD1 on 5 matching bases. Germline V gene lookup returns CDR1 SQVTM and CDR2 ANQGSEA. The CDR3 is 14 amino acids. Trimming left V 4 bases short and J 5 bases short, with 17 bases between. CDR3 sequence reads: CSVVAGRRVTEAFF. The DNA for the CDR3 is TGCAGCGTTGTGGCAGGGCGAAGAGTTACTGAAGCTTTCTTT. The full variable domain, its missing parts supplied by reference TRBV29-1 and TRBJ1-1, is SAVISQKPSRDICQRGTSLTIQCQVDSQVTMMFWYRQQPGQSLTLIATANQGSEATYESGFVIDKFPISRPNLTFSTLTVSNMSPEDSSIYLCSVVAGRRVTEAFFGQGTRLTVV.

This clonotype was counted only a few times. The chain recombines TRBV12-5 with TRBJ2-5; D ambiguous. The CDR3 sequence is 14 residues long. CDR1 LGHNT and CDR2 FRNRAP come from the germline V gene. V lost 4 bases to trimming and J lost 5 bases, with 14 bases between them. The CDR3 sequence: CASGSPAMQETQYF. The CDR3 DNA sequence: TGTGCTAGTGGTTCGCCGGCTATGCAGGAGACCCAGTACTTC.